These 14 T cell receptor beta chains share one sample of origin, sequenced in a study of regulatory T cells in long-lasting Graves disease. CDR3-region Arm-PCR and iRepertoire HTBI primers produced the TCR beta libraries. In TCRdb, the multiplex PCR reads were re-called with MiXCR into one record per CDR3 protein. The profile shows 500,000 to 700,000 distinct CDR3 sequences, 30% of them singletons. Time point described: persistent/refractory GD, antithyroid drugs over 5 years with positive TRAb. RNA isolated from PBMCs was used to make the TCR library. The material was peripheral blood mononuclear cells (PBMCs), obtained when the disease was refractory, from a patient treated with antithyroid drugs. These receptors originate from a female donor with Graves disease.

This clonotype came up a few times. This rearrangement joins TRBV27 to TRBJ2-2; perhaps D is TRBD1 or TRBD2 (5 bases each). V lost 6 bases, J lost 2 bases, and 19 bases lay in between. The CDR3 sequence is 17 residues long. Germline V gene data show CDR1 as MNHEY and CDR2 as SMNVEV (reference sequence). CDR3 DNA: TGTGCCAGCAGGCTCCGGGGACCGTCGCTAAACACCGGGGAGCTGTTTTTT. It translates to CASRLRGPSLNTGELFF.

This clonotype was counted at least ten times. The V call is TRBV2, the J call TRBJ1-2, with D unclear. Germline loops: CDR1 SNHLY, CDR2 FYNNEI. The CDR3 has 11 residues. V was clipped by 4 bases and J by 4 bases, with 4 bases between them. Written as DNA, the CDR3 is TGTGCCAGCAGTGGTGGCTATGGCTACACCTTC. Protein product: CASSGGYGYTF. The full variable domain, in which reference TRBV2 and TRBJ1-2 provide the parts outside the CDR3, is EPEVTQTPSHQVTQMGQEVILRCVPISNHLYFYWYRQILGQKVEFLVSFYNNEISEKSEIFDDQFSVERPDGSNFTLKIRSTKLEDSAMYFCASSGGYGYTFGSGTRLTVV.

The genes are TRBV18 and TRBJ1-5; D not resolved. V was shortened by 6 bases and J by 7 bases, with 13 bases between the two germline ends. The germline V gene encodes CDR1 KGHSH and CDR2 LQKENI. This CDR3 region has 13 residues. Here the CDR3 DNA reads TGTGCCAGCTCTTCAGACAAGGTGCAGCCCCAGCATTTT. The encoded protein is CASSSDKVQPQHF.

Only a few counts were recorded for this clonotype. The V and J genes are TRBV7-9 and TRBJ1-1; D possibly corresponds to TRBD1 (5 bases). The germline CDR1 and CDR2 sequences are SEHNR and FQNEAQ (reference sequence). The CDR3 is made up of 16 amino acids. V lost 0 bases to trimming and J lost 4 bases, with 15 bases between them. The CDR3 DNA reads as TGTGCCAGCAGCTTAGCAAGACAGTCCCGGTCCACTGAAGCTTTCTTT. It specifies CASSLARQSRSTEAFF.

This clonotype turned up a few times. V gene TRBV7-6 combines with J gene TRBJ1-1; 7 bases match TRBD1. The CDR3 totals 15 residues. Germline-derived CDR1 and CDR2 are SGHVS and FNYEAQ. The ends lost 5 bases at V and 8 bases at J; junction bases unmatched: 14. CDR3 nucleotide sequence: TGTGCCAGCAGCCCCAACCGTGGGCCACAGGGGGAAGCTTTCTTT. As protein: CASSPNRGPQGEAFF.

On this clonotype: The CDR3 carries no conserved terminal phenylalanine or tryptophan, so it likely arises from a read error. The rearrangement links TRBV28 to TRBJ1-1, with TRBD1 as a possible D gene (5 bases). The CDR3 is 15 residues long. V dropped 4 bases and J dropped 4 bases, with 16 bases sitting between them. Germline V lookup: CDR1 MDHEN, CDR2 SYDVKM. The CDR3 sequence: CASSWGGGGGTEAFS. CDR3 DNA: TGTGCCAGCAGTTGGGGTGGGGGGGGTGGCACTGAAGCTTTCTCT.

This clonotype was seen more than once but under ten times. This chain joins TRBV6-5 and TRBJ1-2; D may be TRBD1 (5 bases). Germline V lookup: CDR1 MNHEY, CDR2 SVGAGI. Trimming shortened V by 0 bases and J by 5 bases, and 10 bases separated the two germline ends. CDR3 length: 14 amino acids. CDR3 protein: CASSYSKRGYGYTF. The CDR3 DNA is TGTGCCAGCAGTTACTCGAAAAGGGGTTATGGCTACACCTTC.

This clonotype came up a few times. The CDR3 sequence is CAWSPRRGPPGYTF. As DNA, the CDR3 is TGTGCCTGGAGTCCTCGTCGGGGCCCGCCTGGCTACACCTTC. The V call is TRBV30, the J call TRBJ1-2; D possibly corresponds to TRBD1 (5 bases). V was trimmed by 2 bases and J by 7 bases, leaving 17 bases between them. Looked up from germline, CDR1 is GTSNPN and CDR2 is SVGIG (reference sequence). The CDR3 covers 14 residues.

V and J are TRBV2 and TRBJ2-2, with 11 nucleotides matching TRBD2. This CDR3 has 15 amino acids. V lost 10 bases, J lost 1 base, and 5 bases stayed unmatched. In germline, CDR1 is SNHLY, CDR2 FYNNEI. The CDR3 bases are TGTGCCAATCGGGGGACTAGCGGGAACACCGGGGAGCTGTTTTTT. Translated: CANRGTSGNTGELFF.

The chain employs TRBV5-6 and TRBJ1-1, with 7 positions matching TRBD1. Germline CDR1 and CDR2: SGHDT and YYEEEE. J gave up 8 bases and V 2 bases, and 15 bases lay outside the gene matches. The CDR3 consists of 16 residues. CDR3: CASSFDRAWVVEEAFF. DNA for the CDR3: TGTGCCAGCAGCTTCGACAGGGCTTGGGTGGTGGAGGAAGCTTTCTTT.

This clonotype has just one count. This may come from a read error, since a much larger clone is one base off. The chain carries TRBV2 and TRBJ1-1; D gene uncertain. Germline CDR1 is SNHLY and CDR2 is FYNNEI. The CDR3 length is 12 residues. V was trimmed by 2 bases and J by 10 bases, leaving 11 bases between them. CDR3 sequence reads: CASSESFSVAFF. The CDR3 DNA reads TGTGCCAGCAGTGAATCGTTTAGTGTAGCTTTCTTT.

This clonotype was picked up many times. The J gene is TRBJ1-2, the V gene TRBV2, with D uncertain. The V end was cut by 1 base, the J end by 5 bases, with 14 bases between. CDR1 and CDR2 (germline): SNHLY, FYNNEI. This CDR3 has 15 amino acids. The chain's CDR3 is CASSEGYSRAYGYTF. CDR3 DNA: TGTGCCAGCAGTGAAGGATACAGCAGAGCTTATGGCTACACCTTC.

Remarks on this clonotype: A clone one base away is much larger, so this may be a read error. The J gene is TRBJ1-4, the V gene TRBV7-3; a weak D match, TRBD1 (6 bases). The CDR3 is 16 residues long. CDR1 SGHTA and CDR2 FQGTGA come from the germline V gene. The DNA for the CDR3 is TGTGCCAGCAGCCAAGTACGGGGGCCCACTAATGATAAACTGTTTTTT. It codes for CASSQVRGPTNDKLFF.

This clonotype has only a few counts. The rearrangement uses TRBV14 and TRBJ2-3, with 7 bases identical to TRBD1. The ends lost 4 bases at V and 9 bases at J; junction bases unmatched: 10. Germline V gene sequence: CDR1 SGHDN, CDR2 FVKESK. The CDR3 has 14 amino acids. Here the CDR3 reads CASSPTGPTGTQYF. The CDR3 DNA follows: TGTGCCAGCAGCCCGACAGGGCCCACAGGGACGCAGTATTTT.